This entry is about one T cell receptor (beta chain). V lost 4 bases to trimming and J lost 4 bases, with 13 bases between them. This CDR3 has 14 residues. CDR1 MRHNA and CDR2 SNTAGT come from the germline V gene. The data belong to a study of control samples from healthy donors and cancer patients. Data came from immunoSEQ multiplex PCR; TCRdb stores just in-frame clones and leaves some out. The sample lists about 120,000 clones, 93% occurring once. This TCR was sampled from a man aged 25-40 years in good health. The rearrangement uses TRBV6-4 and TRBJ1-2; no clear D gene. Sequencing input: blood. CDR3 amino acids: CASSVNGDSYGYTF. The CDR3 coding sequence is TGTGCCAGCAGTGTCAACGGGGATTCCTATGGCTACACCTTC.